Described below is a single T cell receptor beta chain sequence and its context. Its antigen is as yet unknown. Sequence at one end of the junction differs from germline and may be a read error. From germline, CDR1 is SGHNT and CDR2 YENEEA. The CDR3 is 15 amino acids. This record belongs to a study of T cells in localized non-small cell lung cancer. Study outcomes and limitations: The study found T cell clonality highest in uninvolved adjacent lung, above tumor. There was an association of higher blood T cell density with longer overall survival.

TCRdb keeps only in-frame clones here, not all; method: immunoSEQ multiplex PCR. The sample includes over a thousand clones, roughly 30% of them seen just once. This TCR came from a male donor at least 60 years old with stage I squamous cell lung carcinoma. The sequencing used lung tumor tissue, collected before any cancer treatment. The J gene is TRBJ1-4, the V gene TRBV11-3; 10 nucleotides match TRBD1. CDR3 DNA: TGTGCTAGCAGCTTGGGGACAGGGGAGGGAGAAAAACTGTTTTTT. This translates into CASSLGTGEGEKLFF.